This T cell receptor (beta chain) was recorded in a study of T cell repertoires in cytomegalovirus infection. CDR3 size: 15 residues. V trimming: 7 bases; J trimming: 9 bases; junction bases outside the gene matches: 14. Germline values: CDR1 MNHNS, CDR2 SASEGT. TCRdb ran MiXCR on the reads and lists one entry per CDR3 protein. The data show just over 450,000 distinct CDR3 sequences, approximately 42% seen once. Notes on this clonotype: Antigen: not known.

The sample consisted of cultured PBMCs, taken from culture after CMV antigen stimulation. The chain employs TRBV6-1 and TRBJ2-7; TRBD1 matches at 11 bases. This clonotype originated in a human donor in good health (CMV status not recorded). Some clones in this sample may be carry-over from other donors' samples. This chain's CDR3 is CASTGTGGYSFRQYF. In DNA form, the CDR3 reads TGTGCCAGCACCGGGACAGGGGGGTATTCGTTTCGGCAGTACTTC.